What follows are 31 T cell receptor beta chains derived from one specimen sequenced in a study of spatial heterogeneity in lung cancer. One entry per CDR3 protein, called by TCRdb with MiXCR from the 5' RACE reads. Seen here are around 30,000 distinct CDR3 sequences, around 8% observed once, and the top ten hold roughly 35%. The time point denotes: sample taken at primary tumor resection. Sequencing of whole RNA from tumor, nontumor lung or frozen PBMC involved no sorting. Material: PBMCs, obtained at surgery. The receptor set was obtained from a female donor with early-stage non-small cell lung cancer.

The sample holds many counts of this clonotype. The chain links TRBV6-5 to TRBJ2-2, with D perhaps matching TRBD1 or TRBD2 (5 bases each). Germline CDR1 is MNHEY and CDR2 is SVGAGI. Trimming took off 3 bases at V and 0 bases at J, with 11 bases between the two ends. This CDR3 comprises 16 residues. CDR3 nucleotide sequence: TGTGCCAGCAGTTATGGGGGACCTTCGAACACCGGGGAGCTGTTTTTT. It yields the protein CASSYGGPSNTGELFF.

Note on this clonotype: No conserved phenylalanine or tryptophan is present at the end of the CDR3, so a read error is the likely explanation. This rearrangement joins TRBV11-2 to TRBJ1-1; D uncertain. CDR3 length: 12 amino acids. The germline V gene has CDR1 SGHAT and CDR2 FQNNGV. Trimming shortened V by 4 bases and J by 7 bases, and 10 bases separated the two germline ends. CDR3 DNA sequence: TGTGCCAGCAGCTCAAGACCAGGTGAAGCTTTCATT. Protein product: CASSSRPGEAFI.

This clonotype was recorded at least ten times. This chain links TRBV18 with TRBJ2-7; D is unclear. This CDR3 spans 13 amino acids. Germline lookup yields CDR1 KGHSH and CDR2 LQKENI. V shed 6 bases and J shed 6 bases, with 15 bases lying between them. The CDR3 coding sequence is TGTGCCAGCTCGCCGACGCCACAATCCGAGCAGTACGTC. Translated, it gives CASSPTPQSEQYV.

This clonotype came up many times. The genes are TRBV12-3 or TRBV12-4 and TRBJ2-5; D not resolved. Trimming removed 2 bases from V and 5 bases from J, with 6 bases in between. The CDR3 extends over 12 amino acids. DNA of the CDR3: TGTGCCAGCAGTTTATCTAGGGAGACCCAGTACTTC. Encoded protein: CASSLSRETQYF.

This chain joins TRBV4-1 and TRBJ2-6, with unresolved D. CDR1 and CDR2 (germline): MGHRA, YSYEKL. Trimming pared 2 bases from V and 0 bases from J, leaving 20 bases between. The CDR3 runs 20 residues. The CDR3 loop reads CASSQLGGGGDISGANVLTF. The CDR3 nucleotides are TGCGCCAGCAGCCAACTGGGCGGCGGCGGCGACATCTCTGGGGCCAACGTCCTGACTTTC.

This chain joins TRBV29-1 and TRBJ2-5; the D is unclear. Trimming left V 4 bases short and J 2 bases short, with 11 bases between. CDR3 size: 13 residues. Germline CDR1 SQVTM, CDR2 ANQGSEA. The CDR3: CSVGVLLQETQYF. The CDR3 coding sequence is TGCAGCGTTGGTGTACTCTTACAAGAGACCCAGTACTTC.

In this sample, this clonotype turned up a few times. The chain combines TRBV7-2 with TRBJ2-1; D gene ambiguous. CDR1 is SGHTA and CDR2 is FQGNSA in the germline V gene. This CDR3 comprises 15 residues. V was shortened by 1 base and J by 0 bases, with 7 bases between the two germline ends. The CDR3 DNA reads as TGTGCCAGCAGCTTAGTTTCTAGCTCCTACAATGAGCAGTTCTTC. Encoded protein: CASSLVSSSYNEQFF.

V is TRBV28 and J is TRBJ2-3, with D perhaps being TRBD1 or TRBD2 (6 bases each). With 5 bases removed from V and 0 bases from J, the gap between germline ends came to 12 bases. The length of the CDR3 is 15 residues. Germline-derived CDR1 and CDR2 are MDHEN and SYDVKM. The CDR3 DNA reads as TGTGCCAGCAGTCGACTAGGGGGTAGCACAGATACGCAGTATTTT. Its translation: CASSRLGGSTDTQYF.

This chain uses TRBV6-5 with TRBJ2-7; 7 bases agree with TRBD1. Trimming at V came to 3 bases and at J to 2 bases, leaving 4 bases not matched to a gene. From germline, CDR1 is MNHEY and CDR2 SVGAGI. The CDR3 totals 14 residues. This CDR3 reads CASSYGQGAYEQYV. The CDR3 bases are TGTGCCAGCAGTTATGGTCAGGGGGCCTACGAGCAGTACGTC.

The table lists this clonotype with many counts. V gene TRBV12-3 or TRBV12-4 combines with J gene TRBJ2-7; TRBD1 aligns across 7 bases. The CDR3 runs to 15 residues. J was trimmed by 1 base and V by 5 bases; bases with no gene match: 8. CDR3 sequence (DNA): TGTGCCAGCAGTAAAACAGGGGCCGGTTCCTACGAGCAGTACGTC. Translating gives CASSKTGAGSYEQYV.

This chain uses TRBV7-2 with TRBJ1-5, with D uncertain. There are 14 residues in the CDR3. Trimming took 5 bases from V and 4 from J, leaving 12 bases between them. Germline CDR1 reads SGHTA; CDR2 reads FQGNSA. The CDR3 spells CASSNPGPNQPQHF. CDR3 nucleotides: TGTGCCAGCAGCAACCCCGGGCCAAATCAGCCCCAGCATTTT.

V is TRBV7-9 and J is TRBJ2-3, with TRBD2 as a possible D gene (6 bases). The V end lost 4 bases, the J end lost 3 bases, and 8 bases lay between the germline ends. Germline V gene sequence: CDR1 SEHNR, CDR2 FQNEAQ (reference sequence). CDR3 length: 13 residues. CDR3 nucleotides: TGTGCCAGCAGCTCTGGGAGGACAGATACGCAGTATTTT. This codes for CASSSGRTDTQYF.

This clonotype was seen repeatedly, ten times or more. The chain is built from TRBV7-9 and TRBJ2-5, with D possibly being TRBD1 (6 bases). Looked up from germline, CDR1 is SEHNR and CDR2 is FQNEAQ (reference sequence). The V end lost 6 bases, the J end lost 2 bases, and 16 bases lay between the germline ends. The CDR3 has 15 residues. For the CDR3, the DNA is TGTGCCAGCAGTTACAATACAGGGACACAAGAGACCCAGTACTTC. Translation gives CASSYNTGTQETQYF.

This clonotype was counted at least ten times. V usage is TRBV3-1 and J usage is TRBJ2-1; D is unresolved. The CDR3 is 12 amino acids. Per the germline V gene, CDR1 is LGHDT and CDR2 is YNNKEL (reference sequence). The V and J ends lost 5 bases and 9 bases respectively, with 11 bases between them. DNA of the CDR3: TGTGCCAGCAGCTCCCGTAGTGGTGAGCAGTTCTTC. This sequence encodes CASSSRSGEQFF.

The chain is built from TRBV13 and TRBJ2-7; D unresolved. Germline V CDR1 and CDR2: PRHDT, FYEKMQ (reference sequence). Between the trimmed V and J ends, which lost 5 bases and 4 bases, there was a span of 18 bases. The CDR3 extends over 15 amino acids. In nucleotides, the CDR3 is TGTGCCAGCAGCACAGAATCCGACGGTTCTTACGAGCAGTACTTC. Residues: CASSTESDGSYEQYF.

In regard to this clonotype: A much larger clonotype is one base distant, so this may be a read error. The chain is built from TRBV27 and TRBJ2-1; D possibly corresponds to TRBD2 (5 bases). The CDR3 is 13 residues long. Per germline, CDR1 MNHEY and CDR2 SMNVEV (reference sequence). The CDR3: CASSWTANNEQLF. CDR3 bases: TGTGCCAGCAGTTGGACTGCTAACAATGAGCAGCTCTTC.

This clonotype was seen many times. This chain uses TRBV29-1 with TRBJ2-3, with 8 bases matching TRBD1. Germline trimming cut 7 bases from V and 0 bases from J; bases unmatched to any gene: 9. This CDR3 spans 15 amino acids. In germline, CDR1 is SQVTM, CDR2 ANQGSEA. This chain's CDR3 is CSATQGAHSTDTQYF. The DNA for the CDR3 is TGCAGCGCCACTCAGGGGGCTCATAGCACAGATACGCAGTATTTT.

This clonotype was detected a few times. This rearrangement joins TRBV12-3 or TRBV12-4 to TRBJ2-1; the D is unclear. V was pared by 7 bases and J by 5 bases, with 6 bases between. The CDR3 runs 11 residues. The CDR3 DNA reads as TGTGCCAGCACGAAGGACAATGAGCAGTTCTTC. Translation: CASTKDNEQFF.

The CDR3 DNA follows: TGCGCCAGCAGCTTGGGGGGAAGCTACAATGAGCAGTTCTTC. This encodes CASSLGGSYNEQFF. The chain recombines TRBV5-1 with TRBJ2-1; D call uncertain. V shed 0 bases and J shed 3 bases, with 7 bases lying between them. CDR1 and CDR2 from the germline V gene are SGHRS and YFSETQ. The CDR3 has 14 residues.

This chain uses TRBV24-1 with TRBJ2-1; 15 nucleotides agree with TRBD2. In germline, CDR1 is KGHDR, CDR2 SFDVKD. J lost 3 bases, V lost 5 bases, and 7 bases had no gene match. CDR3 length equals 18 residues. CDR3 nucleotides: TGTGCCACCAGTGCATCCGGGACTAGCGGGAGGATCTACAATGAGCAGTTCTTC. This encodes CATSASGTSGRIYNEQFF.

This clonotype was found many times. The J gene is TRBJ2-3, the V gene TRBV27; 7 positions match TRBD2. V lost 7 bases and J lost 2; bases outside the gene matches: 9. Germline CDR1 is MNHEY and CDR2 is SMNVEV (reference sequence). The CDR3 spans 15 residues. The CDR3 DNA reads as TGTGCCAGCACCCAATCGGGACTACACACAGATACGCAGTATTTT. It yields the protein CASTQSGLHTDTQYF.

The J gene is TRBJ2-3, the V gene TRBV9, with TRBD2 matching 10 bases. CDR3 length equals 18 residues. The trim removed 3 bases at V and 2 bases at J, leaving 12 bases unmatched. CDR1 SGDLS and CDR2 YYNGEE come from the germline V gene. The CDR3 DNA reads as TGTGCCAGCAGCGCTGCTAGCGGGAGACGCCTCACCACAGATACGCAGTATTTT. It specifies CASSAASGRRLTTDTQYF.

This clonotype was found many times. The chain has TRBV19 and TRBJ2-3; 11 bases match TRBD2. The CDR3 totals 15 residues. The ends lost 3 bases at V and 4 bases at J; junction bases unmatched: 3. Germline V gives CDR1 LNHDA, CDR2 SQIVND (reference sequence). The CDR3 DNA reads as TGTGCCAGTAGTATGGGACTAGCGGCGGCAGATACGCAGTATTTT. This sequence encodes CASSMGLAAADTQYF.

At least ten counts were recorded for this clonotype. The rearrangement joins TRBV7-9 to TRBJ1-2; unclear D gene. The V gene lost 4 bases and the J gene lost 5 bases, with 8 bases spanning the gap. CDR1 is SEHNR, CDR2 FQNEAQ, per germline (reference sequence). The CDR3 length is 12 residues. The CDR3 DNA is TGTGCCAGCAGCTCGGACGGTTATGGCTACACCTTC. Translated: CASSSDGYGYTF.

This clonotype was seen repeatedly, ten times or more. The rearrangement links TRBV25-1 to TRBJ2-7, with no clear D. V was clipped by 3 bases and J by 1 base, with 16 bases between them. The CDR3 is 16 amino acids. Germline assignment: CDR1 MGHDK and CDR2 SYGVNS. CDR3 sequence: CASSDPKRGRSYEQYF. Written as DNA, the CDR3 is TGTGCCAGCAGTGACCCGAAGCGAGGCAGGTCCTACGAGCAGTACTTC.

This clonotype was seen many times. The CDR3: CASSLGVRLAGVGSYNEQFF. The CDR3 bases are TGTGCCAGCAGCTTAGGGGTGCGTCTAGCGGGAGTAGGTTCCTACAATGAGCAGTTCTTC. The V gene is TRBV7-3, the J gene TRBJ2-1; 10 bases map to TRBD2. Germline V lookup: CDR1 SGHTA, CDR2 FQGTGA. The CDR3 runs 20 residues. Trimming cost V 2 bases and J 1 base; bases outside gene matches: 14.

This clonotype was observed many times. The chain joins TRBV11-1 to TRBJ2-3; TRBD1 is a possible D gene (6 bases). V lost 5 bases to trimming and J lost 2 bases, with 14 bases between them. There are 15 residues in the CDR3. CDR1 SGHAT and CDR2 FQDESV come from the germline V gene (reference sequence). In DNA form, the CDR3 reads TGTGCCAGCAGCGGCCCCCAGGGGATCACAGATACGCAGTATTTT. Its translation: CASSGPQGITDTQYF. Drawing the rest from reference TRBV11-1 and TRBJ2-3, the complete variable domain is EAEVAQSPRYKITEKSQAVAFWCDPISGHATLYWYRQILGQGPELLVQFQDESVVDDSQLPKDRFSAERLKGVDSTLKIQPAELGDSAMYLCASSGPQGITDTQYFGPGTRLTVL.

The gene calls are TRBV11-2 and TRBJ2-4, with TRBD1 matching 9 bases. This CDR3 contains 16 residues. V lost 8 bases, J lost 0 bases, and 8 bases stayed unmatched. From germline, CDR1 is SGHAT and CDR2 FQNNGV. CDR3 region: CASRKDRGRAKNIQYF. CDR3 bases: TGTGCCAGCCGGAAGGACAGGGGCAGAGCCAAAAACATTCAGTACTTC.

This clonotype was seen ten or more times. For the CDR3, the DNA is TGCGCCAGCAGCCCCGCTAGCGGGAGGGACAATGAGCAGTTCTTC. It is translated as CASSPASGRDNEQFF. The gene calls are TRBV5-1 and TRBJ2-1; 12 nucleotides agree with TRBD2. Losses at the gene ends were 4 bases for V and 5 bases for J; bases not matched to a gene: 4. This CDR3 contains 15 residues. Germline V lookup: CDR1 SGHRS, CDR2 YFSETQ.

This clonotype came up many times. The rearrangement uses TRBV29-1 and TRBJ2-2; 7 nucleotides align to TRBD2. Germline CDR1 reads SQVTM; CDR2 reads ANQGSEA. This CDR3 region has 14 residues. V gave up 7 bases and J gave up 2 bases; unmatched junction bases: 7. Here the CDR3 reads CSASGTTNTGELFF. As DNA, the CDR3 is TGCAGCGCCTCCGGGACTACCAACACCGGGGAGCTGTTTTTT.

This clonotype was detected ten times or more. The V and J genes are TRBV7-3 and TRBJ2-6, with unresolved D. The CDR3 is made up of 15 amino acids. V dropped 5 bases and J dropped 0 bases, with 8 bases sitting between them. Germline V gives CDR1 SGHTA, CDR2 FQGTGA. Written as DNA, the CDR3 is TGTGCCAGCAGCCTTCAAATCTCTGGGGCCAACGTCCTGACTTTC. Protein product: CASSLQISGANVLTF.